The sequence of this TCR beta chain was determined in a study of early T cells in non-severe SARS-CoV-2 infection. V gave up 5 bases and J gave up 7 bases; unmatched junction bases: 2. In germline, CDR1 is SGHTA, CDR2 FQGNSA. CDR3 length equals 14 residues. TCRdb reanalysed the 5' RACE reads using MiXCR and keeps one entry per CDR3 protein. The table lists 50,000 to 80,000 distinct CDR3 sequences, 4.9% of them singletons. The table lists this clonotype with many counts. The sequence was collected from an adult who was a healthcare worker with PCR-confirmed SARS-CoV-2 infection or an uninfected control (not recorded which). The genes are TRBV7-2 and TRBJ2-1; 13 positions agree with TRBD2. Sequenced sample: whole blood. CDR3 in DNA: TGTGCCAGCAGCGGGACTAGCGGGGCAAATGAGCAGTTCTTC. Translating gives CASSGTSGANEQFF.